A selection of T cell receptor beta chains follows, all from one sample in a study of shared clonotypes between healthy human individuals. The protocol was immunoSEQ multiplex PCR, while the TCRdb copy is restricted to in-frame clones and leaves out a portion. The sample yields about 700,000 clones, over 65% seen once. The material sequenced was memory CD4+ T cells sorted from blood. The receptors were sampled from a woman aged 25 to 39 in good health. The CDR3 runs from the conserved cysteine through the conserved F or W. A D gene is named only where the DNA matches it firmly. Not every row has a clone size; where given, it reads once, few, many or a size class.

CDR3 protein	CDR3 DNA	clone size	D gene	V gene	J gene
CASTGTSGQPQHF	TGTGCCAGCACCGGAACTTCTGGCCAGCCCCAGCATTTT	once	.	TRBV2	TRBJ1-5
CASRDIGNYEQYF	TGTGCCAGCAGGGACATTGGGAACTACGAGCAGTACTTC	.	.	TRBV28	TRBJ2-7
CASSLVSGANVLTF	TGTGCCAGCAGCTTGGTGTCTGGGGCCAACGTCCTGACTTTC	.	.	TRBV7-9	TRBJ2-6
CAISDPPTDTQYF	TGTGCCATCAGTGATCCCCCGACGGATACGCAGTATTTT	once	.	TRBV10-3	TRBJ2-3
CASSTRGTDIQYF	TGTGCCAGCAGTACCAGGGGGACGGACATTCAGTACTTC	.	TRBD1	TRBV27	TRBJ2-4
CASSFGQGETQYF	TGCGCCAGCAGCTTTGGACAGGGAGAGACCCAGTACTTC	many	TRBD1	TRBV5-1	TRBJ2-5
CASSLQGAGEDEQYF	TGTGCCAGCAGTTTACAGGGGGCAGGCGAGGACGAGCAGTACTTC	.	TRBD1	TRBV28	TRBJ2-7
CASSPRRDGLGEQYF	TGTGCCAGCAGCCCCCGGCGGGATGGATTGGGCGAGCAGTACTTC	.	.	TRBV7-9	TRBJ2-7
CASSTPPLDSSYEQYF	TGTGCCAGCAGCACGCCACCTCTGGACAGTTCCTACGAGCAGTACTTC	once	.	TRBV7-8	TRBJ2-7
CARRDRVYQPQHF	TGTGCCCGCCGGGACAGGGTTTATCAGCCCCAGCATTTT	few	TRBD1	TRBV6-1	TRBJ1-5
CSGQGALNEKLFF	TGCAGCGGCCAGGGTGCTTTGAACGAAAAACTGTTTTTT	.	.	TRBV29-1	TRBJ1-4
CATTGRQGAVISYEQYF	TGTGCCACCACGGGCAGACAGGGCGCCGTGATATCGTACGAGCAGTACTTC	once	TRBD1	TRBV2	TRBJ2-7
CARRTEAYLYEQYF	TGTGCCAGACGGACCGAAGCTTATCTCTACGAGCAGTACTTC	.	.	TRBV27	TRBJ2-7
CASSYSTGKDTQYF	TGTGCCAGCAGTTACTCGACCGGGAAGGATACGCAGTATTTT	.	.	TRBV6-6	TRBJ2-3